The 8 T cell receptor beta chains below were found in one sample sequenced in a study of shared clonotypes between healthy human individuals. Here immunoSEQ multiplex PCR was the method, and the copy in TCRdb shows in-frame clones only, minus some. The sample has around 1.9 million clones, 93% seen once; the top ten hold roughly 1.7%. Naive-designated CD8 cells lacked CD45RO, were positively enriched for CCR7, and omitted terminally differentiated effector memory CD45RA+ cells. The sample consisted of naive CD8+ T cells from PBMCs. The receptors here all came from a man younger than 35 in good health. Some clones in this sample may be carry-over from other donors' samples.

The CDR3 sequence is CASEGQLDEQYF. DNA of the CDR3: TGTGCCAGTGAGGGACAGCTAGACGAGCAGTACTTC. The chain links TRBV2 to TRBJ2-7, with 7 bases identical to TRBD1. Trimming cost V 9 bases and J 5 bases; bases outside gene matches: 7. CDR1 is SNHLY and CDR2 is FYNNEI in the germline V gene. This CDR3 has 12 amino acids.

The chain employs TRBV29-1 and TRBJ2-5, with TRBD1 as a possible D gene (6 bases). V gave up 5 bases and J gave up 5 bases, with 12 bases separating them. The germline V gene encodes CDR1 SQVTM and CDR2 ANQGSEA. This CDR3 contains 12 residues. Written as DNA, the CDR3 is TGCAGCGTTCCTAGGGGGACGGAGACCCAGTACTTC. Translation gives CSVPRGTETQYF.

The genes are TRBV6-5 and TRBJ2-7; 7 nucleotides align to TRBD1. This CDR3 has 14 residues. Germline lookup yields CDR1 MNHEY and CDR2 SVGAGI. J was trimmed by 2 bases and V by 4 bases; bases with no gene match: 5. As DNA, the CDR3 is TGTGCCAGCAGTTCCTCGGACAGGACCTACGAGCAGTACTTC. It translates to CASSSSDRTYEQYF.

The chain has TRBV25-1 and TRBJ1-2; no clear D. The CDR3 contains 11 residues. Germline V gives CDR1 MGHDK, CDR2 SYGVNS. Trimming removed 4 bases at V and 8 bases at J, with 8 bases between. The CDR3 DNA sequence: TGTGCCAGCAGTGCTGCTGGGGGCTACACCTTC. Protein product: CASSAAGGYTF.

V is TRBV7-8 and J is TRBJ2-1, with 7 positions matching TRBD2. V lost 2 bases, J lost 5 bases, and 3 bases stayed unmatched. The CDR3 totals 14 residues. Germline loops: CDR1 SGHVS, CDR2 FQNEAQ. CDR3 sequence: CASSLTRGDNEQFF. DNA of the CDR3: TGTGCCAGCAGCTTAACCCGGGGGGACAATGAGCAGTTCTTC. The variable domain in full, with the rest retrieved from reference TRBV7-8 and TRBJ2-1, is GAGVSQSPRYKVAKRGQDVALRCDPISGHVSLFWYQQALGQGPEFLTYFQNEAQLDKSGLPSDRFFAERPEGSVSTLKIQRTQQEDSAVYLCASSLTRGDNEQFFGPGTRLTVL.

J is TRBJ2-4 and V is TRBV15; 7 bases agree with TRBD1. CDR3 length: 16 residues. The ends lost 8 bases at V and 5 bases at J; junction bases unmatched: 15. CDR1 LNHNV and CDR2 YYDKDF come from the germline V gene (reference sequence). CDR3 DNA: TGTGCCACCCAGAACTTCACAGGGGCTTCCGAAAACATTCAGTACTTC. As protein: CATQNFTGASENIQYF.

CDR3 DNA sequence: TGTGCCAGCAGTTTATCGACAGGGACTATTCGGGTTCAGCCCCAGCATTTT. It is translated as CASSLSTGTIRVQPQHF. V is TRBV27 and J is TRBJ1-5; 7 bases map to TRBD1. Germline V lookup: CDR1 MNHEY, CDR2 SMNVEV (reference sequence). CDR3 length: 17 amino acids. J was trimmed by 6 bases and V by 0 bases; bases with no gene match: 11.

A remark on this clone: Other DNA sequences within the sample encode an identical CDR3. This rearrangement joins TRBV29-1 to TRBJ1-1; 7 bases align to TRBD1. V trimming: 6 bases; J trimming: 5 bases; junction bases outside the gene matches: 6. The CDR3 runs to 12 residues. Germline V gives CDR1 SQVTM, CDR2 ANQGSEA. The CDR3 DNA follows: TGCAGCGTAGTCGACAGGGAGACTGAAGCTTTCTTT. Its translation: CSVVDRETEAFF.